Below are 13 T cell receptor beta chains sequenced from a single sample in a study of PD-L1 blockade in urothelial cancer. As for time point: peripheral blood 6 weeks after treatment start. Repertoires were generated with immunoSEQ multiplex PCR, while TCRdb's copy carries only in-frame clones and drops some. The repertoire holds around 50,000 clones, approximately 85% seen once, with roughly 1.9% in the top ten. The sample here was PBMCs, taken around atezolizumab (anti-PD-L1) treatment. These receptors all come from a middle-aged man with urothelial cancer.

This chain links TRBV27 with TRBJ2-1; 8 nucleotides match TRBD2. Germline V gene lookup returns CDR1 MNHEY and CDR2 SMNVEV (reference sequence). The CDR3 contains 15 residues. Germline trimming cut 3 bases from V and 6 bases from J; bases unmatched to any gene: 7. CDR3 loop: CASSFLAGYFNEQFF. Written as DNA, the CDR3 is TGTGCCAGCAGTTTTCTAGCGGGCTACTTCAATGAGCAGTTCTTC.

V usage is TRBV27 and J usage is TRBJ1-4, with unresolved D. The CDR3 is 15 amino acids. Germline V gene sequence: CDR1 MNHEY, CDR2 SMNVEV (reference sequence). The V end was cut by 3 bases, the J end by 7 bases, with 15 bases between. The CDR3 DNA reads TGTGCCAGCAGTTTCCGCGTCGGGGAGAGTGAAAAACTGTTTTTT. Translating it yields CASSFRVGESEKLFF.

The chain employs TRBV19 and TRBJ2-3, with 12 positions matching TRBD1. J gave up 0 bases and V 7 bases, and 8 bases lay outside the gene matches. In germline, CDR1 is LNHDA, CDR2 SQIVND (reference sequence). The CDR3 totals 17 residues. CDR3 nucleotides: TGTGCCAGTACCATCGGGGACAGGGGGCGCAGCACAGATACGCAGTATTTT. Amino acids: CASTIGDRGRSTDTQYF.

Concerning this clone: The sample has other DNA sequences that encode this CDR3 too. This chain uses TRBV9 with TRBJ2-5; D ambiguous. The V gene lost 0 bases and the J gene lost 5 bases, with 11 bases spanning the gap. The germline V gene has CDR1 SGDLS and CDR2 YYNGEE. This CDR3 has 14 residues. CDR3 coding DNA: TGTGCCAGCAGCGTAGCCGCAGGTGGGGAGACCCAGTACTTC. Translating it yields CASSVAAGGETQYF.

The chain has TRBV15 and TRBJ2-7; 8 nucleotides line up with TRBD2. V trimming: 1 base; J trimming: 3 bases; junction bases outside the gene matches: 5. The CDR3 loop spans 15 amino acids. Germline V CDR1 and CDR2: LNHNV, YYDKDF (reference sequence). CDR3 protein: CATSRGLAGDYEQYF. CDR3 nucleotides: TGTGCCACCAGCAGAGGGCTAGCGGGTGACTACGAGCAGTACTTC.

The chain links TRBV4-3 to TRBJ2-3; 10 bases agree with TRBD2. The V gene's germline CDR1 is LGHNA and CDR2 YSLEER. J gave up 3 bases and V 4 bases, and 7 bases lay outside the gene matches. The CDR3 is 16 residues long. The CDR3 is CASSLSGGLSTDTQYF. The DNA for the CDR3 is TGCGCCAGCAGCCTTAGCGGGGGGCTTAGTACAGATACGCAGTATTTT.

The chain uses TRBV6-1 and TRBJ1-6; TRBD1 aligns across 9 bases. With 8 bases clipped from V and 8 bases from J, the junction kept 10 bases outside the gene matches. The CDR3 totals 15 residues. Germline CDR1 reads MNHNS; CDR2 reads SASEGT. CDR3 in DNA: TGTGCCAGCGCCCTTGAAGGGACAGGGCATTCACCCCTCCACTTT. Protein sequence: CASALEGTGHSPLHF.

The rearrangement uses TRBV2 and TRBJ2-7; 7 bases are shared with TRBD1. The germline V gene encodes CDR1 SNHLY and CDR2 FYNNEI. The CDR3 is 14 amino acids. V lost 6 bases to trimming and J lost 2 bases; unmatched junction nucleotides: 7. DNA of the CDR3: TGTGCCAGCAGCTTAGCGAGGGGGCCCTACGAGCAGTACTTC. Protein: CASSLARGPYEQYF.

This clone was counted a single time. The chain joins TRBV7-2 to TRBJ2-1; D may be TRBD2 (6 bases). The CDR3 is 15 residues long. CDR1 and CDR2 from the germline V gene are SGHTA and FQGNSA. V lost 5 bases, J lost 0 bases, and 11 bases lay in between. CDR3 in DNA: TGTGCCAGCAGCCGGGAGAGGCCCTCCTACAATGAGCAGTTCTTC. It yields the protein CASSRERPSYNEQFF.

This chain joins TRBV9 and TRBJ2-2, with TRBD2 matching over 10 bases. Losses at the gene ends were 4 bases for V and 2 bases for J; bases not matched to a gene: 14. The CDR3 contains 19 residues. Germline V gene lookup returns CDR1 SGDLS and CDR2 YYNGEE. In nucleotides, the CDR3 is TGTGCCAGCAGCACAGTCCGGTGGCCTAGCGGGAGCAACACCGGGGAGCTGTTTTTT. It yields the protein CASSTVRWPSGSNTGELFF.

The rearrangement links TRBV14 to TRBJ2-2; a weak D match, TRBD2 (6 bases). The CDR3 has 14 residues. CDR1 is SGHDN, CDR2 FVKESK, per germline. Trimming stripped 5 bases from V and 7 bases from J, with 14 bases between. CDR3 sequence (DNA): TGTGCCAGCAGCAAACTAGCTACTGGCGGGGAGCTGTTTTTT. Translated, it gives CASSKLATGGELFF. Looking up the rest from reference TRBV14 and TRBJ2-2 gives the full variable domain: EAGVTQFPSHSVIEKGQTVTLRCDPISGHDNLYWYRRVMGKEIKFLLHFVKESKQDESGMPNNRFLAERTGGTYSTLKVQPAELEDSGVYFCASSKLATGGELFFGEGSRLTVL.

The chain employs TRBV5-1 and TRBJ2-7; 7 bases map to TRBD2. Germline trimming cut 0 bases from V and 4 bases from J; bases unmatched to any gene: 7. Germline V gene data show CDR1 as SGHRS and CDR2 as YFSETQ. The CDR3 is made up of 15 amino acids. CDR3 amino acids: CASSLAASGPYEQYF. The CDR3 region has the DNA TGCGCCAGCAGCTTGGCCGCTAGCGGACCTTACGAGCAGTACTTC.

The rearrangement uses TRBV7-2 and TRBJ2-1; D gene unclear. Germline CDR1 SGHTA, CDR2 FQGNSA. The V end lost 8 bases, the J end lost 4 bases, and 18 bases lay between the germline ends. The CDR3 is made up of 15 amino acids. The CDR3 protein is CASDLEPIQYNEQFF. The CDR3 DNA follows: TGTGCCAGCGATCTAGAACCAATCCAATACAATGAGCAGTTCTTC. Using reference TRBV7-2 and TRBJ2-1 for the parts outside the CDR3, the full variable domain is GAGVSQSPSNKVTEKGKDVELRCDPISGHTALYWYRQSLGQGLEFLIYFQGNSAPDKSGLPSDRFSAERTGGSVSTLTIQRTQQEDSAVYLCASDLEPIQYNEQFFGPGTRLTVL.